This TCR beta chain is from a study of T cells in Graves' hyperthyroidism and ophthalmopathy (dated by TCRdb to between 2018 and 2020). Turning to the overall study: Peripheral blood was collected at initial diagnosis, before any treatment. A discovery cohort of around 100 patients, about 44 with Graves' ophthalmopathy and more than 55 with stable Graves' hyperthyroidism, was used to find distinguishing TCR V-J signatures. An independent validation cohort of about 19 hyperthyroidism patients and approximately 15 patients who later progressed to ophthalmopathy tested prospective prediction of ophthalmopathy. The 75 to 100 discovery patients were divided at random into training and test sets in a 7:3 ratio. In addition, the study compared T-cell repertoires in thyroid tissue and in blood from six Graves' hyperthyroidism patients. Following sampling, methimazole starting at 30 mg daily was given to hyperthyroidism patients, and high-dose intravenous methylprednisolone was given to ophthalmopathy patients. The paper describes TCR Vbeta CDR3 sequencing of 120 to 150 peripheral blood samples, made up of about 40 ophthalmopathy patients, over 70 hyperthyroidism patients and about 17 progressor patients.

At the junction V is shortened by 5 bases and J by 5 bases; bases outside the gene matches: 8. Spanning cysteine to phenylalanine, the CDR3 consists of 16 amino acids. Only CDR3 DNA remains: 48 bases, in frame from the first base. The germline V gene yields MDHEN for CDR1 and SYDVKM for CDR2. The TCR beta CDR3 regions were amplified from RNA transcripts. The TCR CDR3 was subjected to a first round of RT-PCR using the HTBI primer set and the Qiagen OneStep RT-PCR kit. The libraries were constructed in a second round of multiplex PCR and then size-selected and purified. The libraries were sequenced on an Illumina HiSeq2000 using paired-end 100 bp reads. Processing in the source paper ran as follows. SOAPnuke was used to process the raw data, removing reads that contained adapters or uncalled bases, had a mean Phred below 15, or lacked an exact match to the constant primer or identifier. COPE v1.2.5 was used to merge the high-quality paired reads, and each unique nucleotide sequence was defined as a clonotype. Clonotypes were aligned to IMGT TRBV, TRBD and TRBJ reference segments using MiTCR v1.1. Analysis was restricted to V-J combinations with a frequency above 0.0001, which covered 99% to 99.2% of repertoires. A TCS score was defined as the ratio between F50 (clonal expansion) and ExV (chaos), using BLOSUM62-based TCRdist between CDR3 peptides within each V-J. Welch's t-statistics and random forest reduced around 510 V-J features to some 14, which were used in a naive Bayes classifier (R e1071). Using fastp at Q25 and MiXCR, TCRdb reprocessed the public reads and kept productive beta chains. Rows with a matching CDR3 protein are joined into one entry that keeps the most common DNA and genes. Here the V and J calls rest on TCRdb's processing, not on the authors' analysis. The sample table contains under 250,000 distinct CDR3 sequences; only one count was recorded for 15% to 20% of them. The leading ten clones occupy approximately 50% of the sample.

A patient counted as having stable Graves' hyperthyroidism if no progression to ophthalmopathy occurred over 18 months of follow-up. Hyperthyroidism patients were aged 18 to 65 years and newly diagnosed, with disease duration of less than 2 months. Any patient with an uncontrolled infection, another autoimmune disease, pregnancy or lactation was excluded. Diagnoses were based on clinical symptoms, serum thyroxine and TRAb, thyroid ultrasound and orbital computed tomography. Ficoll-Paque density gradient centrifugation was used to isolate PBMCs from about 10 ml of fresh peripheral blood. Trizol reagent was used to extract total RNA, and RNA quality was then checked on an Agilent 2100 Bioanalyzer. Beyond this particular receptor, the publication reports: Sample size was not statistically predetermined, and investigators were not blinded to group allocation. Blood samples also contained most of the expanded thyroid clonotypes (frequency above 0.001), which suggests that blood repertoires may reflect thyroid immune responses. In validation, the model predicted progression to ophthalmopathy a median of roughly 6.2 months before onset, with about 67% sensitivity and nearly 75% specificity. In cross-validation, a model built on a 13 V-J signature told ophthalmopathy apart from stable hyperthyroidism with approximately 91% sensitivity and roughly 81% specificity, and in testing the same model reached 80%/75%.

This clonotype was seen ten or more times. Its antigen is currently not known. No base quality information exists; no much larger clone differs at one position. Here the chain combines TRBV28 and TRBJ2-7; the central 14 bases match TRBD2. Sequencing was performed on blood. The origin of this receptor is a man aged 50 or older with Graves' hyperthyroidism. In nucleotides, the sequence is TGTGCCAGCAGTACCGGGACTAGCGGGAGATTTCACGAGCAGTACTTC. Translation gives CASSTGTSGRFHEQYF.